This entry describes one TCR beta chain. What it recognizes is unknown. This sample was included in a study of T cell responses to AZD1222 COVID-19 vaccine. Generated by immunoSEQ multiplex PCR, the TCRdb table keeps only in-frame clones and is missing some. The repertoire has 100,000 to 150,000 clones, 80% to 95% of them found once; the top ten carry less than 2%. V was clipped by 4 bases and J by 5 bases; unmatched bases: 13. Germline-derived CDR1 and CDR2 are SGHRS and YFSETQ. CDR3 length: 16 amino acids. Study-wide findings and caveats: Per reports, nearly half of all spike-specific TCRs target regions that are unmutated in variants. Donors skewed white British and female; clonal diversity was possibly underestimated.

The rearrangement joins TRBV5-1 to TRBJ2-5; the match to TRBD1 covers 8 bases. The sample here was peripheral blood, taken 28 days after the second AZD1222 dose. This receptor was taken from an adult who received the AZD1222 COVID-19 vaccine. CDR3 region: CASSHTENRGYETQYF. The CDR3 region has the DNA TGCGCCAGCAGCCATACTGAAAACAGGGGGTACGAGACCCAGTACTTC.